These 19 T cell receptor beta chains came from one sample sequenced in a study of blood T cell repertoires in COVID-19. Clones were read by immunoSEQ multiplex PCR, and TCRdb kept only the in-frame ones, dropping some. The data contain some 400,000 clones, around 87% of them seen just once; the ten biggest clones take up roughly 1.4%. Material: PBMCs or T cells enriched from blood (not recorded which). Receptors were obtained from a man aged 25 to 45 who had recovered from COVID-19.

V gene TRBV19 combines with J gene TRBJ2-2; 8 bases agree with TRBD2. Germline assignment: CDR1 LNHDA and CDR2 SQIVND (reference sequence). Unmatched junction bases numbered 12, after V lost 8 bases and J lost 1 base. The CDR3 consists of 17 residues. CDR3 sequence reads: CASQRRAGGLNTGELFF. CDR3 nucleotide sequence: TGTGCCAGTCAGCGGCGGGCGGGGGGCTTGAACACCGGGGAGCTGTTTTTT.

The CDR3 loop is CASSILRGYEQYF. The CDR3 DNA reads TGTGCCAGCAGCATACTCAGGGGATACGAGCAGTACTTC. This rearrangement joins TRBV5-6 to TRBJ2-7, with D maybe TRBD1 (6 bases). The CDR3 totals 13 residues. Germline lookup yields CDR1 SGHDT and CDR2 YYEEEE. V dropped 4 bases and J dropped 4 bases, with 12 bases sitting between them.

The genes are TRBV18 and TRBJ2-7; 7 bases are a match to TRBD2. This CDR3 comprises 14 residues. The V gene end was trimmed by 3 bases and the J gene end by 2 bases; junction bases not matched to a gene: 4. Germline V gives CDR1 KGHSH, CDR2 LQKENI. CDR3 sequence (DNA): TGTGCCAGCTCACCCTTAGGACTAGCCTACGAGCAGTACTTC. Translating it yields CASSPLGLAYEQYF.

This chain links TRBV10-3 with TRBJ1-3, with unresolved D. The CDR3 is 14 residues long. Germline V gene data show CDR1 as ENHRY and CDR2 as SYGVKD. V was clipped by 3 bases and J by 0 bases, with 6 bases between them. The CDR3 loop reads CAISESVSGNTIYF. As DNA, the CDR3 is TGTGCCATCAGTGAATCAGTCTCTGGAAACACCATATATTTT.

The chain joins TRBV5-1 to TRBJ2-5; 11 bases map to TRBD1. Germline V gene data show CDR1 as SGHRS and CDR2 as YFSETQ. The CDR3 is 15 residues long. V lost 0 bases to trimming and J lost 2 bases; unmatched junction nucleotides: 0. The CDR3 loop reads CASSLGDRGQETQYF. CDR3 coding DNA: TGCGCCAGCAGCTTGGGGGACAGGGGGCAAGAGACCCAGTACTTC.

This chain connects TRBV2 to TRBJ2-4, with TRBD2 identical over 7 bases. This CDR3 region has 15 residues. Germline CDR1 SNHLY, CDR2 FYNNEI. Germline trimming cut 4 bases from V and 6 bases from J; bases unmatched to any gene: 9. The CDR3 loop is CASSGRSGQTNIQYF. For the CDR3, the DNA is TGTGCCAGCAGTGGGCGTAGCGGGCAGACAAACATTCAGTACTTC.

The genes are TRBV6-6 and TRBJ1-2; 7 positions match TRBD1. Germline V gene sequence: CDR1 MNHNY, CDR2 SVGAGI (reference sequence). The CDR3 consists of 20 residues. V shed 5 bases, J shed 3 bases, and the junction held 24 bases outside the gene matches. The CDR3 DNA reads TGTGCCAGCAGTCTCTCCCGAGGGGGCTTCGACAGGCTGGGGGACTATGGCTACACCTTC. Translating gives CASSLSRGGFDRLGDYGYTF.

V and J are TRBV7-9 and TRBJ2-7, with 8 bases fitting TRBD1. Germline CDR1 and CDR2: SEHNR and FQNEAQ (reference sequence). The CDR3 totals 13 residues. J gave up 5 bases and V 2 bases, and 2 bases lay outside the gene matches. CDR3 bases: TGTGCCAGCAGCTTAAACAGGGGGGACGAGCAGTACTTC. Encoded protein: CASSLNRGDEQYF.

In this sample, this clone turned up once. The chain combines TRBV12-3 or TRBV12-4 with TRBJ2-2; tentatively, D is TRBD2 (5 bases). The CDR3 contains 13 residues. V dropped 6 bases and J dropped 6 bases, with 11 bases sitting between them. The CDR3 is CASRATRAGELFF. The CDR3 region has the DNA TGTGCCAGCAGAGCCACTAGGGCCGGGGAGCTGTTTTTT.

The chain links TRBV3-1 (or the pseudogene TRBV3-2) to TRBJ2-1; D remains unclear. The germline gives CDR1 LGHDT, CDR2 YNNKEL (reference sequence). The V end lost 4 bases, the J end lost 7 bases, and 11 bases lay between the germline ends. The CDR3 sequence is 13 residues long. The CDR3 nucleotides read TGTGCCAGCAGCCCAGCATGGGCGAATGAGCAGTTCTTC. Its translation is CASSPAWANEQFF.

This clone was picked up a small number of times. The chain joins TRBV7-3 to TRBJ1-1; D ambiguous. Germline V lookup: CDR1 SGHTA, CDR2 FQGTGA. The V end lost 2 bases, the J end lost 1 base, and 11 bases lay between the germline ends. The CDR3 consists of 15 residues. The CDR3 bases are TGTGCCAGCAGCTTATTTGGCAGTTCGAACACTGAAGCTTTCTTT. Amino acids: CASSLFGSSNTEAFF.

The CDR3 coding sequence is TGTGCCACCAGTGATTCCGGGGGTCCCCGGGGTGAGCAGTTCTTC. It is translated as CATSDSGGPRGEQFF. J is TRBJ2-1 and V is TRBV24-1, with a weak D call TRBD2 (6 bases). Germline V gene sequence: CDR1 KGHDR, CDR2 SFDVKD. The V end lost 2 bases, the J end lost 9 bases, and 16 bases lay between the germline ends. This CDR3 contains 15 residues.

In its sample, this clone was seen once. The rearrangement links TRBV7-9 to TRBJ1-1; D call uncertain. The CDR3 totals 15 residues. Germline V lookup: CDR1 SEHNR, CDR2 FQNEAQ (reference sequence). Trimming pared 1 base from V and 5 bases from J, leaving 14 bases between. CDR3 DNA: TGTGCCAGCAGCTTAGACCCTCGAGGGAGAACTGAAGCTTTCTTT. It is translated as CASSLDPRGRTEAFF.

Only one count was recorded for this clone. The chain recombines TRBV28 with TRBJ1-2, with TRBD1 identical over 8 bases. The V gene's germline CDR1 is MDHEN and CDR2 SYDVKM. V was pared by 6 bases and J by 4 bases, with 7 bases of the junction left unmatched. The CDR3 consists of 14 residues. The DNA of the CDR3 is TGTGCCAGCAGCACATCGACAGGGGTCTATGGCTACACCTTC. It codes for CASSTSTGVYGYTF.

The chain combines TRBV6-2 or TRBV6-3 with TRBJ1-5, with 8 positions matching TRBD1. The CDR3 spans 16 residues. With V trimmed by 4 bases and J by 6 bases, 11 bases remained unmatched. Germline loops: CDR1 MNHEY, CDR2 SVGEGT. The CDR3 protein is CASSFEQWTGFQPQHF. Written as DNA, the CDR3 is TGTGCCAGCAGTTTTGAGCAGTGGACAGGGTTTCAGCCCCAGCATTTT.

The V and J genes are TRBV7-2 and TRBJ2-1; 11 bases are a match to TRBD2. With V trimmed by 1 base and J by 5 bases, 4 bases remained unmatched. Germline V lookup: CDR1 SGHTA, CDR2 FQGNSA. The CDR3 has 16 amino acids. CDR3: CASSLVRSGGDNEQFF. The CDR3 DNA reads TGTGCCAGCAGCTTAGTACGTAGCGGGGGGGACAATGAGCAGTTCTTC.

The chain uses TRBV14 and TRBJ1-3; unclear D gene. There are 16 residues in the CDR3. V dropped 0 bases and J dropped 3 bases, with 12 bases sitting between them. The germline V gene encodes CDR1 SGHDN and CDR2 FVKESK. CDR3 residues: CASSQDSPGSGNTIYF. The CDR3 bases are TGTGCCAGCAGCCAAGATTCCCCCGGGAGTGGAAACACCATATATTTT.

This chain connects TRBV19 to TRBJ1-5; maybe TRBD1 (6 bases). Trimming removed 5 bases from V and 1 base from J, with 15 bases in between. The CDR3 consists of 16 residues. Germline lookup yields CDR1 LNHDA and CDR2 SQIVND (reference sequence). The CDR3 DNA is TGTGCCAGTAGTCCACAGGGTGTCTTGAGCAATCAGCCCCAGCATTTT. It encodes CASSPQGVLSNQPQHF.

Only one count was recorded for this clone. The V gene is TRBV7-2, the J gene TRBJ1-4, with 8 nucleotides matching TRBD1. Germline V gene sequence: CDR1 SGHTA, CDR2 FQGNSA. CDR3 length: 16 amino acids. The trim removed 2 bases at V and 7 bases at J, leaving 9 bases unmatched. The CDR3 DNA reads TGTGCCAGCAGCTTAACGAGAAACAGGGGGGTTGAAAAACTGTTTTTT. Protein: CASSLTRNRGVEKLFF.